These 28 T cell receptor beta chains came from one sample sequenced in a study of T-cell reconstitution after alpha-beta-depleted transplantation in children. Preparation of the TCRbeta library involved a method that used unique molecular identifiers. MiXCR was run by TCRdb on the PCR reads, yielding one entry per CDR3 protein. The data contain some 450,000 distinct CDR3 sequences, 43% of them singletons. This material consisted of PBMCs, taken before TCRalphabeta/CD19-depleted stem cell transplant. These receptors all come from a girl aged 2 to 10 with aplastic anemia, due to receive a stem cell transplant.

The chain joins TRBV9 to TRBJ2-5, with D maybe TRBD2 (5 bases). The CDR3 spans 12 residues. Trimming pared 4 bases from V and 7 bases from J, leaving 11 bases between. In germline, CDR1 is SGDLS, CDR2 YYNGEE. The CDR3 DNA follows: TGTGCCAGCAGCCCGGCGGGTGGGACCCAGTACTTC. The encoded protein is CASSPAGGTQYF.

Turning to this clonotype: At one boundary the junction diverges from the germline segment, which might be a read error. V and J are TRBV18 and TRBJ2-6; tentatively, D is TRBD1 (5 bases). Germline CDR1 and CDR2: KGHSH and LQKENI. This CDR3 has 14 residues. The CDR3 nucleotides read TGTGCCAGCTCACCAAGCTCTGGGGCCAACGTCCTGGCTTTC. Translated: CASSPSSGANVLAF.

This clonotype was seen many times. This sequence joins TRBV7-2 and TRBJ2-1; 13 bases agree with TRBD2. There are 16 residues in the CDR3. Unmatched junction bases numbered 14, after V lost 4 bases and J lost 14 bases. Per germline, CDR1 SGHTA and CDR2 FQGNSA. CDR3 amino acids: CASSSPPGLAGRGEFF. The CDR3 DNA follows: TGTGCCAGCAGCTCCCCCCCGGGACTAGCGGGACGCGGGGAGTTCTTC.

Of note for this clonotype: A much larger clonotype is one base distant, so this may be a read error. V gene TRBV5-1 combines with J gene TRBJ2-6; 9 bases are shared with TRBD1. CDR1 is SGHRS, CDR2 YFSETQ, per germline. The CDR3 extends over 18 amino acids. For the CDR3, the DNA is TGCGCCATCAGCTCCCCGGGGACAGGGTCCTCTGGGGCCAACGTCCTGACTTTC. Residues: CAISSPGTGSSGANVLTF.

This chain uses TRBV27 with TRBJ2-5; D is perhaps TRBD2 (5 bases). Per the germline V gene, CDR1 is MNHEY and CDR2 is SMNVEV (reference sequence). The CDR3 covers 13 residues. V lost 5 bases, J lost 3 bases, and 10 bases lay in between. DNA of the CDR3: TGTGCCAGCAGTCTAATAGCGAAAGAGACCCAGTACTTC. This sequence encodes CASSLIAKETQYF.

The genes are TRBV18 and TRBJ2-7, with 9 bases aligning to TRBD2. Unmatched junction bases numbered 12, after V lost 2 bases and J lost 7 bases. From germline, CDR1 is KGHSH and CDR2 LQKENI. This CDR3 contains 16 residues. The CDR3 sequence: CASSPYRLAAPEEQYF. DNA for the CDR3: TGTGCCAGCTCACCATACAGACTAGCGGCCCCTGAGGAGCAGTACTTC. The full variable domain, completed using reference TRBV18 and TRBJ2-7, is NAGVMQNPRHLVRRRGQEARLRCSPMKGHSHVYWYRQLPEEGLKFMVYLQKENIIDESGMPKERFSAEFPKEGPSILRIQQVVRGDSAAYFCASSPYRLAAPEEQYFGPGTRLTVT.

In this sample, this clonotype turned up a few times. The chain links TRBV27 to TRBJ2-5; D remains ambiguous. Trimming pared 4 bases from V and 3 bases from J, leaving 15 bases between. The germline gives CDR1 MNHEY, CDR2 SMNVEV (reference sequence). The CDR3 is made up of 15 amino acids. The CDR3 DNA is TGTGCCAGCAGTTCCCTCGGATGGGATGAAGAGACCCAGTACTTC. Amino acid sequence: CASSSLGWDEETQYF.

V usage is TRBV7-2 and J usage is TRBJ1-4; weak D call: TRBD1 (6 bases). CDR1 SGHTA and CDR2 FQGNSA come from the germline V gene. CDR3 length: 14 residues. V lost 5 bases and J 4 bases, leaving 11 bases between the germline ends. Written as DNA, the CDR3 is TGTGCCAGCAGCCCCGACAGGAATAATGAAAAACTGTTTTTT. It is translated as CASSPDRNNEKLFF. Full variable domain (rest looked up from reference TRBV7-2 and TRBJ1-4): GAGVSQSPSNKVTEKGKDVELRCDPISGHTALYWYRQSLGQGLEFLIYFQGNSAPDKSGLPSDRFSAERTGGSVSTLTIQRTQQEDSAVYLCASSPDRNNEKLFFGSGTQLSVL.

The chain has TRBV5-1 and TRBJ2-1; 7 nucleotides agree with TRBD2. CDR1 and CDR2 from the germline V gene are SGHRS and YFSETQ. This CDR3 contains 19 residues. Unmatched junction bases numbered 16, after V lost 4 bases and J lost 0 bases. The CDR3 loop reads CASSAPSGQFYSSYNEQFF. As DNA, the CDR3 is TGCGCCAGCAGCGCTCCTAGCGGCCAGTTCTATAGCTCCTACAATGAGCAGTTCTTC.

This clonotype was observed a few times. The gene calls are TRBV7-9 and TRBJ2-3; TRBD2 aligns across 7 bases. The CDR3 is 17 residues long. Trimming at V came to 0 bases and at J to 6 bases, leaving 12 bases not matched to a gene. CDR1 and CDR2 from the germline V gene are SEHNR and FQNEAQ (reference sequence). CDR3 sequence reads: CASSLAGLGRAADTQYF. CDR3 bases: TGTGCCAGCAGCTTAGCTGGTTTGGGGAGGGCAGCCGATACGCAGTATTTT.

The V gene is TRBV5-6, the J gene TRBJ1-3; 9 bases map to TRBD1. V was pared by 6 bases and J by 4 bases, with 8 bases of the junction left unmatched. The CDR3 length is 15 residues. From germline, CDR1 is SGHDT and CDR2 YYEEEE. CDR3 nucleotide sequence: TGTGCCAGCACCTCACAGGGGGCAGGAGGAAACACCATATATTTT. Amino acid sequence: CASTSQGAGGNTIYF.

This clonotype was recorded only once. The gene calls are TRBV5-1 and TRBJ2-1; tentative D call: TRBD2 (5 bases). This CDR3 is built from 15 residues. Per germline, CDR1 SGHRS and CDR2 YFSETQ. V gave up 2 bases and J gave up 8 bases, with 17 bases separating them. CDR3 in amino acids: CASSLKRESIYEQFF. CDR3 DNA: TGCGCCAGCAGCTTAAAGAGGGAGTCCATCTATGAGCAGTTCTTC.

V and J are TRBV15 and TRBJ2-1, with D possibly TRBD2 on 6 matching bases. Germline assignment: CDR1 LNHNV and CDR2 YYDKDF (reference sequence). This CDR3 contains 13 residues. V was trimmed by 3 bases and J by 6 bases, leaving 9 bases between them. The CDR3 region is CATSSGTLNEQFF. CDR3 coding DNA: TGTGCCACCAGCAGCGGGACTCTCAATGAGCAGTTCTTC.

This clonotype was seen once. The V gene is TRBV4-2, the J gene TRBJ2-3; 8 nucleotides align to TRBD2. CDR1 LGHNA and CDR2 YNFKEQ come from the germline V gene. There are 18 residues in the CDR3. Unmatched junction bases numbered 19, after V lost 4 bases and J lost 7 bases. The CDR3 nucleotides are TGTGCCAGCAGCCTAATCGGGGTACGCGCGGGGGGCAGGAATACGCAGTATTTT. Residues: CASSLIGVRAGGRNTQYF.

The CDR3 region is CSARYQNEQFF. Written as DNA, the CDR3 is TGCAGTGCTAGATACCAGAATGAGCAGTTCTTC. The rearrangement joins TRBV20-1 to TRBJ2-1; D ambiguous. Germline CDR1 DFQATT, CDR2 SNEGSKA (reference sequence). The CDR3 length is 11 residues. The V end was cut by 2 bases, the J end by 7 bases, with 6 bases between.

J is TRBJ1-1 and V is TRBV5-1, with a tentative D call TRBD1 (5 bases). Trimming took off 5 bases at V and 3 bases at J, with 8 bases between the two ends. Germline V lookup: CDR1 SGHRS, CDR2 YFSETQ. The CDR3 consists of 12 residues. Here the CDR3 DNA reads TGCGCCAGCAGTGGGGGTTACACTGAAGCTTTCTTT. It yields the protein CASSGGYTEAFF.

The chain joins TRBV20-1 to TRBJ2-3; D remains unclear. The CDR3 contains 12 residues. The germline V gene encodes CDR1 DFQATT and CDR2 SNEGSKA (reference sequence). The V gene lost 3 bases and the J gene lost 0 bases, with 4 bases spanning the gap. CDR3 DNA: TGCAGTGCTAGCGTTAGCACAGATACGCAGTATTTT. It codes for CSASVSTDTQYF.

This clonotype was detected ten times or more. The chain recombines TRBV5-1 with TRBJ2-1; 8 nucleotides agree with TRBD1. V gave up 8 bases and J gave up 4 bases; unmatched junction bases: 8. The CDR3 consists of 14 residues. Germline CDR1 and CDR2: SGHRS and YFSETQ. CDR3 coding DNA: TGCGCCAGTGGAGGGCAGGGGGCTTACAATGAGCAGTTCTTC. The encoded protein is CASGGQGAYNEQFF.

This clonotype has ten or more counts. The chain combines TRBV7-9 with TRBJ1-4; D not certain. The germline CDR1 and CDR2 sequences are SEHNR and FQNEAQ (reference sequence). This CDR3 comprises 15 residues. Trimming cost V 3 bases and J 10 bases, with 18 bases left between them. In DNA, the CDR3 is TGTGCCAGCAGCTTGAGTGAGAGGAATGCGGGAAAACTGTTTTTT. As protein: CASSLSERNAGKLFF.

CDR3: CASSQSLAGPTDTQYF. The CDR3 bases are TGTGCCAGCAGCCAAAGTCTAGCGGGTCCCACAGATACGCAGTATTTT. The chain carries TRBV3-1 and TRBJ2-3; 8 bases line up with TRBD2. The CDR3 spans 16 residues. The V segment lost 2 bases and the J segment 2 bases; nucleotides outside the gene matches: 6. Germline CDR1 is LGHDT and CDR2 is YNNKEL (reference sequence).

The J gene is TRBJ2-7, the V gene TRBV18; D possibly corresponds to TRBD1 (6 bases). V lost 2 bases and J lost 6, with 14 bases in between. Germline V gene lookup returns CDR1 KGHSH and CDR2 LQKENI. The CDR3 totals 14 residues. Here the CDR3 DNA reads TGTGCCAGCTCACCAGGGACACCTACACTCGAGCAGTACTTC. Its translation: CASSPGTPTLEQYF.

In its sample, this clonotype was seen a few times. This sequence joins TRBV20-1 and TRBJ2-3, with TRBD2 matching 11 bases. This CDR3 has 16 residues. With V trimmed by 3 bases and J by 2 bases, 7 bases remained unmatched. Looked up from germline, CDR1 is DFQATT and CDR2 is SNEGSKA (reference sequence). The CDR3 nucleotides read TGCAGTGCTAGGGTGGGACTAGCGGTCGCCACAGATACGCAGTATTTT. It yields the protein CSARVGLAVATDTQYF.

The V gene is TRBV25-1, the J gene TRBJ1-2, with TRBD1 as a possible D gene (5 bases). The V and J ends lost 1 base and 12 bases respectively, with 12 bases between them. The CDR3 spans 12 residues. Germline V gene lookup returns CDR1 MGHDK and CDR2 SYGVNS. The CDR3 bases are TGTGCCAGCAGTGAATTGGGACGGGGCGACACCTTC. It yields the protein CASSELGRGDTF.

This clonotype was detected many times. V usage is TRBV28 and J usage is TRBJ2-7, with D perhaps matching TRBD2 (5 bases). Germline V gene lookup returns CDR1 MDHEN and CDR2 SYDVKM. CDR3 length: 14 amino acids. The germline V and J ends were trimmed by 7 bases and 2 bases, with 15 bases remaining between them. In nucleotides, the CDR3 is TGTGCCAGCAAGACTGAGGGCAGAACCTACGAGCAGTACTTC. Amino acid sequence: CASKTEGRTYEQYF.

CDR3 residues: CATRGTGFRSTGELFF. Written as DNA, the CDR3 is TGTGCCACCAGGGGTACCGGGTTTCGTAGCACCGGGGAGCTGTTTTTT. V gene TRBV3-1 combines with J gene TRBJ2-2; tentatively, D is TRBD1 (6 bases). The CDR3 is 16 residues long. V dropped 10 bases and J dropped 4 bases, with 22 bases sitting between them. Germline V lookup: CDR1 LGHDT, CDR2 YNNKEL (reference sequence).

There are many counts of this clonotype. The CDR3 loop is CASSWVGYEQYF. In DNA, the CDR3 is TGTGCCAGCAGCTGGGTGGGTTACGAGCAGTACTTC. The V gene is TRBV7-9, the J gene TRBJ2-7, with D unclear. The V end lost 4 bases, the J end lost 4 bases, and 8 bases lay between the germline ends. CDR3 length: 12 residues. Germline V gene lookup returns CDR1 SEHNR and CDR2 FQNEAQ (reference sequence).

V and J are TRBV12-3 or TRBV12-4 and TRBJ2-1; no firm D call. Trimming removed 7 bases at V and 5 bases at J, with 12 bases between. The CDR3 loop spans 13 amino acids. The CDR3, as DNA: TGTGCCAGCACCTCCACTATTGACAATGAGCAGTTCTTC. This translates into CASTSTIDNEQFF.

The V and J genes are TRBV28 and TRBJ1-2; D may be TRBD1 (5 bases). The ends were cut back, 3 bases at V and 2 bases at J, with 10 bases in the middle. This CDR3 is built from 14 residues. Germline loops: CDR1 MDHEN, CDR2 SYDVKM. As DNA, the CDR3 is TGTGCCAGCAGTTTGTCGGGACTAAACTATGGCTACACCTTC. It translates to CASSLSGLNYGYTF.